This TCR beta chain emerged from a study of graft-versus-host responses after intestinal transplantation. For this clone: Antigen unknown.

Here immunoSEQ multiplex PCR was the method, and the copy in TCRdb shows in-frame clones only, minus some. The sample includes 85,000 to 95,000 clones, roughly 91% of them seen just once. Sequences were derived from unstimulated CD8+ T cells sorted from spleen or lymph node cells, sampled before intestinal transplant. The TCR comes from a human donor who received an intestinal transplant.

The CDR3 spells CATTPGQGYEQYF. CDR3 bases: TGTGCCACCACCCCTGGACAGGGGTACGAGCAGTACTTC. This chain uses TRBV10-3 with TRBJ2-7, with TRBD1 matching 9 bases. With V trimmed by 10 bases and J by 4 bases, 8 bases remained unmatched. This CDR3 spans 13 amino acids. Germline CDR1 ENHRY, CDR2 SYGVKD.